This is a list of T cell receptor beta chains from one sample in a study of cytomegalovirus exposure and HLA in healthy donors. The data were produced by immunoSEQ multiplex PCR, yet TCRdb's version contains in-frame clones alone and is incomplete. This table holds 80,000 to 95,000 clones, 90% to 97% found once. The sequencing sample was made of PBMCs. Receptor source: a woman aged 18-29 years in good health and CMV-seronegative. The CDR3 runs from the conserved cysteine through the conserved F or W. The order of the fields is J gene, clone size, V gene, D gene, CDR3 protein, CDR3 DNA. D genes are given only for firm matches. Rows may omit the clone size; those that give it use once, few, many or a size class.

TRBJ1-4	-	TRBV5-1	-	CASSLEGILFF	TGCGCCAGCAGCTTGGAGGGGATCCTGTTTTTT
TRBJ2-7	-	TRBV14	TRBD1	CASSPLGGPYEQYF	TGTGCCAGCAGCCCTTTAGGGGGCCCCTACGAGCAGTACTTC
TRBJ2-1	-	TRBV5-1	TRBD2	CASSLAALAGGDEQFF	TGCGCCAGCAGCTTGGCCGCGCTAGCGGGGGGGGATGAGCAGTTCTTC
TRBJ2-7	-	TRBV5-4	TRBD2	CASSPGLAGGPYEQYF	TGTGCCAGCAGCCCGGGACTAGCGGGAGGCCCCTACGAGCAGTACTTC
TRBJ1-1	-	TRBV15	-	CATSRDRANTEAFF	TGTGCCACCAGCAGAGATCGAGCCAACACTGAAGCTTTCTTT
TRBJ2-7	-	TRBV7-2	TRBD2	CASSKIAGLGYEQYF	TGTGCCAGCAGTAAAATAGCGGGCCTAGGGTACGAGCAGTACTTC
TRBJ2-1	-	TRBV11-2	-	CASDYYNEQFF	TGTGCCAGCGACTACTACAATGAGCAGTTCTTC
TRBJ2-5	-	TRBV7-9	-	CASSRGTQETQYF	TGTGCCAGCAGCCGGGGGACCCAAGAGACCCAGTACTTC
TRBJ2-3	-	TRBV5-1	-	CAVKAGVQSDTQYF	TGCGCCGTCAAGGCGGGCGTACAGTCAGATACGCAGTATTTT
TRBJ1-5	-	TRBV27	-	CASSYDRSNQPQHF	TGTGCCAGCAGTTACGACAGGAGCAATCAGCCCCAGCATTTT
TRBJ1-3	-	TRBV19	TRBD1	CASSATTGRGSGNTIYF	TGTGCCAGTAGTGCCACGACAGGGAGAGGCTCTGGAAACACCATATATTTT
TRBJ1-2	-	TRBV28	-	CASSFAGTPKIYGYTF	TGTGCCAGCAGTTTTGCTGGGACTCCTAAAATTTATGGCTACACCTTC
TRBJ2-7	-	TRBV6-1	TRBD2	CASSKLAEIYEQYF	TGTGCCAGCAGTAAACTAGCGGAAATCTACGAGCAGTACTTC
TRBJ2-3	-	TRBV10-3	-	CAISTELDSTDTQYF	TGTGCCATCAGTACGGAGTTAGATAGCACAGATACGCAGTATTTT
TRBJ1-1	-	TRBV27	TRBD1	CASSLGTGGNTEAFF	TGTGCCAGCAGTTTAGGGACAGGGGGGAACACTGAAGCTTTCTTT
TRBJ1-2	-	TRBV28	TRBD1	CASSSGTGGAFGYTF	TGTGCCAGCAGTTCCGGGACAGGGGGCGCATTTGGCTACACCTTC
TRBJ1-2	once	TRBV7-9	TRBD1	CASSSPGQAVPGGYTF	TGTGCCAGCAGCTCTCCGGGACAGGCCGTTCCAGGTGGCTACACCTTC
TRBJ2-1	-	TRBV18	TRBD2	CASSPRLAGGRDEQFF	TGTGCCAGCTCACCACGCCTAGCGGGAGGGCGAGATGAGCAGTTCTTC
TRBJ2-1	-	TRBV4-1	-	CASSLTGSDDNEQFF	TGCGCCAGCAGCCTCACGGGGTCAGACGACAATGAGCAGTTCTTC
TRBJ2-7	-	TRBV16	-	CASSQPTGKFYEQYF	TGTGCCAGCAGCCAACCCACAGGGAAATTTTACGAGCAGTACTTC
TRBJ2-3	-	TRBV4-2	TRBD2	CASSRTGTSGRREDTQYF	TGTGCCAGCAGCAGAACCGGGACTAGCGGGAGACGGGAAGATACGCAGTATTTT